Listed below are T cell receptor beta chains from one sample, sequenced in a study of cytomegalovirus exposure and HLA in healthy donors. Using immunoSEQ multiplex PCR, the repertoire was profiled, and TCRdb retains in-frame clones only, with some absent. This table has approximately 100,000 clones, 75% to 90% appearing once. Sequences were obtained from PBMCs. These receptors originate from a man aged 25-45 years in good health and CMV-seronegative. Each CDR3 is given with its conserved first and last residue. D genes are given only for firm matches. The listing skips clone size in some rows; elsewhere it reads once, few, many or a size class.

clone_size	d_call	v_call	j_call	cdr3_nt	cdr3_aa
NA	NA	TRBV4-2	TRBJ2-3	TGTGCCAGCAGCCAAGATCGTTGGACGGGAGTAACAGATACGCAGTATTTT	CASSQDRWTGVTDTQYF
NA	NA	TRBV5-1	TRBJ2-3	TGCGCCAGCAGCTCCGATCGAGTCCATACGCAGTATTTT	CASSSDRVHTQYF
NA	TRBD1	TRBV29-1	TRBJ1-2	TGCAGCGCGGGACAGGGGCGAAATGGCTACACCTTC	CSAGQGRNGYTF
once	NA	TRBV4-1	TRBJ1-1	TGCGCCAGCAGCCAAGTCGGAGGGGCGAACACTGAAGCTTTCTTT	CASSQVGGANTEAFF
NA	TRBD2	TRBV7-8	TRBJ2-7	TGTGCCAGCAGCCAGACTAGCGGGGGCCGTTACTCCTACGAGCAGTACTTC	CASSQTSGGRYSYEQYF
NA	TRBD2	TRBV11-3	TRBJ2-3	TGTGCCAGCAGCGCTAGCGGGGGAATAGATACGCAGTATTTT	CASSASGGIDTQYF
NA	NA	TRBV19	TRBJ2-5	TGTGCCAGTAGTTTCTCCAGGGGCCGATGGACCCAGTACTTC	CASSFSRGRWTQYF
NA	TRBD1	TRBV9	TRBJ2-3	TGTGCCAGCAGCATCCAAGGGGGCTTGGGGACAGATACGCAGTATTTT	CASSIQGGLGTDTQYF
NA	NA	TRBV4-2	TRBJ2-7	TGTGCCAGCAGCACCAGGACAGGGAGGGGTGCGCTAAGCTCCTACGAGCAGTACTTC	CASSTRTGRGALSSYEQYF
NA	TRBD1	TRBV5-1	TRBJ1-1	TGCGCCAGCAGCTTGAGTTTTGGGACAGGGAAGCCCACTGAAGCTTTCTTT	CASSLSFGTGKPTEAFF
NA	TRBD1	TRBV4-1	TRBJ2-7	TGCGCCAGCAGCCAAGATCGGACAGGGGGCGCCGAGCAGTACTTC	CASSQDRTGGAEQYF
once	TRBD2	TRBV5-1	TRBJ2-1	TGCGCCAGCAGCTTGTCTAGCGGGTACAATGAGCAGTTCTTC	CASSLSSGYNEQFF
NA	TRBD1	TRBV28	TRBJ2-7	TGTGCCACTATCGCAGGGGGCGGTGTGTACGAGCAGTACTTC	CATIAGGGVYEQYF
NA	TRBD1	TRBV6-1	TRBJ1-2	TGTGCCAGCAGTGAAGTTGGGGGACAGGGGGCCTATGGCTACACCTTC	CASSEVGGQGAYGYTF
NA	NA	TRBV7-9	TRBJ2-7	TGTGCCAGCAGCAATAGCGGTTACTACGAGCAGTACTTC	CASSNSGYYEQYF
NA	TRBD1	TRBV6-6	TRBJ2-7	TGTGCCAGCAGTTCCCAGGACAGGCAGTTCCACGAGCAGTACTTC	CASSSQDRQFHEQYF
NA	TRBD1	TRBV5-4	TRBJ2-1	TGTGCCAGCAGAACCGGGACAGGGGGAAGTTTGGATGAGCAGTTCTTC	CASRTGTGGSLDEQFF
NA	NA	TRBV2	TRBJ1-5	TGTGCCAGCGAAACAGGGCCAAGTCAGCCCCAGCATTTT	CASETGPSQPQHF
NA	TRBD1	TRBV11-2	TRBJ1-1	TGTGCCAGCAGCTTGGGACAGCCGAACACTGAAGCTTTCTTT	CASSLGQPNTEAFF
NA	TRBD2	TRBV9	TRBJ2-3	TGTGCCAGCAGCGTAAGGAGGGAGGGCCTTACAGATACGCAGTATTTT	CASSVRREGLTDTQYF
NA	NA	TRBV18	TRBJ1-3	TGTGCCAGCTCACCAGCCCTCAGTGATAACTCTGGAAACACCATATATTTT	CASSPALSDNSGNTIYF
NA	NA	TRBV27	TRBJ1-1	TGTGCCAGCTGGGGCCTCATGAACACTGAAGCTTTCTTT	CASWGLMNTEAFF
NA	NA	TRBV5-1	TRBJ1-1	TGCGCCAGCAGCTCTAACGTATTCGACAGGACTGAAGCTTTCTTT	CASSSNVFDRTEAFF
NA	NA	TRBV6-5	TRBJ2-7	TGTGCCAGCAGTTACCGGGGTGGGTACGAGCAGTACTTC	CASSYRGGYEQYF
NA	TRBD2	TRBV27	TRBJ2-7	TGTGCCAGCTCTCCGGGACTAGCGAACTACGAGCAGTACTTC	CASSPGLANYEQYF
NA	NA	TRBV5-7	TRBJ2-1	TGTGCCAGCAGCCACGCCAGGGGAAGTAACAATGAGCAGTTCTTC	CASSHARGSNNEQFF
NA	NA	TRBV5-6	TRBJ1-1	TGTGCCAGCAGCCTAGACGGGATTAACCTGAACACTGAAGCTTTCTTT	CASSLDGINLNTEAFF